The next 7 T cell receptor beta chains were all read from a single sample in a study of radiation and T cells in renal cell carcinoma. Time point noted: baseline pretreatment blood. Regarding treatment: 15 Gy SBRT to primary tumor, nephrectomy 4 weeks later. Measured with immunoSEQ multiplex PCR; TCRdb has only the in-frame clones, and not every one. In the table there are about 130,000 clones, 70% to 90% of which are singletons. Specimen: blood, collected from a patient whose treatment included radiotherapy and nephrectomy. The receptors here all came from a woman aged 45-60 years with renal cell carcinoma.

This chain uses TRBV4-1 with TRBJ1-1, with D possibly matching TRBD1 (6 bases). Germline V gene data show CDR1 as MGHRA and CDR2 as YSYEKL. CDR3 length equals 15 residues. V lost 2 bases and J 4 bases, leaving 14 bases between the germline ends. CDR3 loop: CASSQPGADSTEAFF. CDR3 DNA sequence: TGCGCCAGCAGCCAACCGGGGGCGGATAGCACTGAAGCTTTCTTT.

The rearrangement uses TRBV6-1 and TRBJ1-1; 7 bases are a match to TRBD1. With 5 bases clipped from V and 3 bases from J, the junction kept 3 bases outside the gene matches. Germline V gene lookup returns CDR1 MNHNS and CDR2 SASEGT. This CDR3 has 13 amino acids. The CDR3 DNA reads as TGTGCCAGCAGTCTTACAGGGGACACTGAAGCTTTCTTT. Translating it yields CASSLTGDTEAFF.

The genes are TRBV7-3 and TRBJ2-3; D remains unclear. Germline CDR1 SGHTA, CDR2 FQGTGA. CDR3 length equals 14 residues. Trimming left V 5 bases short and J 2 bases short, with 11 bases between. CDR3 loop: CASSHEGPTDTQYF. DNA of the CDR3: TGTGCCAGCAGCCACGAAGGTCCCACAGATACGCAGTATTTT. Looking up the rest from reference TRBV7-3 and TRBJ2-3 gives the full variable domain: GAGVSQTPSNKVTEKGKYVELRCDPISGHTALYWYRQSLGQGPEFLIYFQGTGAADDSGLPNDRFFAVRPEGSVSTLKIQRTERGDSAVYLCASSHEGPTDTQYFGPGTRLTVL.

This chain uses TRBV10-3 with TRBJ1-2; no clear D gene. CDR3 length equals 14 residues. Trimming stripped 2 bases from V and 5 bases from J, with 12 bases between. Germline CDR1 and CDR2: ENHRY and SYGVKD. Here the CDR3 DNA reads TGTGCCATCAGTGAGGGTCCCCTGGGGTATGGCTACACCTTC. This codes for CAISEGPLGYGYTF.

This sequence joins TRBV2 and TRBJ1-2; no firm D call. Germline-derived CDR1 and CDR2 are SNHLY and FYNNEI. This CDR3 contains 14 residues. V shed 7 bases and J shed 0 bases, with 12 bases lying between them. The chain's CDR3 is CASIPGLTNYGYTF. The CDR3 DNA sequence: TGTGCCAGCATCCCCGGACTGACTAACTATGGCTACACCTTC.

V and J are TRBV15 and TRBJ1-2; TRBD1 matches 9 bases. Trimming took 4 bases from V and 1 from J; bases not matched to a gene: 13. The CDR3 loop spans 18 amino acids. Per the germline V gene, CDR1 is LNHNV and CDR2 is YYDKDF (reference sequence). Written as DNA, the CDR3 is TGTGCCACCAGCATTTATCCGGGACAGGGAACCCTTAACTATGGCTACACCTTC. Translating gives CATSIYPGQGTLNYGYTF.

In its sample, this clone was seen a few times. The V gene is TRBV4-2, the J gene TRBJ1-2, with TRBD1 identical over 7 bases. CDR3 length: 17 residues. Germline V gives CDR1 LGHNA, CDR2 YNFKEQ. V gave up 5 bases and J gave up 2 bases; unmatched junction bases: 14. The CDR3 loop reads CASSFQSGTDINYGYTF. The CDR3 coding sequence is TGTGCCAGCAGCTTTCAATCCGGGACAGATATCAACTATGGCTACACCTTC.